This T cell receptor beta chain comes out of a study of CD8+ T cells in alopecia areata. As for the study in general: Tofacitinib was taken orally by treated patients, and the dose was 5 to 10 mg twice daily.

This clone was recorded a few times. Investigators isolated RNA and reverse transcribed it into cDNA to act as the sequencing template. TCRdb's copy holds only in-frame clones and misses some; the assay was immunoSEQ multiplex PCR. Of approximately 210,000 clones listed, around 60% are singletons. Described treatment: oral pan-JAK inhibitor, 5-10 mg twice daily. Germline V CDR1 and CDR2: MDHEN, SYDVKM. This CDR3 region has 14 residues. The V gene end was trimmed by 6 bases and the J gene end by 8 bases; junction bases not matched to a gene: 10. This TCR was recovered from a human donor with alopecia areata. The gene calls are TRBV28 and TRBJ2-5; TRBD1 agrees at 9 bases. The material sequenced was CD4+ T cells sorted from blood, taken at week 4, from a patient treated with tofacitinib. CDR3 DNA: TGTGCCAGCAGATTACAGGGGGCTGGAGTAACCCAGTACTTC. Encoded protein: CASRLQGAGVTQYF. Full variable domain (outside the CDR3, taken from reference TRBV28 and TRBJ2-5): DVKVTQSSRYLVKRTGEKVFLECVQDMDHENMFWYRQDPGLGLRLIYFSYDVKMKEKGDIPEGYSVSREKKERFSLILESASTNQTSMYLCASRLQGAGVTQYFGPGTRLLVL.